This T cell receptor beta chain was found in a study of follicular helper T cells after annual influenza vaccination. The CDR3 runs 16 residues. V lost 0 bases and J lost 3; bases outside the gene matches: 7. From germline, CDR1 is SGHRS and CDR2 YFSETQ. Findings of the study overall: Each annual vaccination recalled recurring oligoclonal ICOS+CD38+ cTfh clonotypes.

The time point denotes: 2015-2016 season, 7 days after influenza vaccination. Subjects lived in the community and lacked influenza vaccine within the prior 6 months. TCRdb keeps only in-frame clones here, not all; method: immunoSEQ multiplex PCR. The sample lists about 4,200 clones, more than 75% occurring once. Of note for this clone: Its antigen is not identified.

The source was CXCR5+ CD38- circulating T follicular helper cells from blood, collected 7 days after influenza vaccination. This sample's subset: circulating Tfh, non-naive CD4+CXCR5+PD-1+ (ICOS+CD38+ or ICOS-CD38-). The sequence was obtained from an adult who received the influenza vaccine. J is TRBJ2-5 and V is TRBV5-1; TRBD2 agrees at 8 bases. CDR3 protein: CASSLEGLAGKETQYF. In nucleotides, the CDR3 is TGCGCCAGCAGCTTGGAGGGATTAGCGGGGAAAGAGACCCAGTACTTC.